The 22 T cell receptor beta chains listed next were all sequenced from one sample in a study of cytomegalovirus exposure and HLA in healthy donors (dated by TCRdb to the late 2010s). The library relied on the immunoSEQ multiplex PCR assay. The multiplex PCR relied on a mix of 60 forward primers for TCR Vbeta segments and 13 reverse primers for TCR Jbeta segments. Entries here come from immuneACCESS through TCRdb and include only in-frame sequences with V and J called. Some clones fail to appear in such tables; in the studies checked, an unresolved V gene covers under half of the shortfall, and the cause of the remainder is unknown. The table for this sample lists some 110,000 clones; about three quarters of them were counted only once. The ten largest clones add up to about 5.8% of the sample. Sequences were obtained from PBMCs. The receptors here all came from a male donor in good health and CMV-seronegative.

The chain uses TRBV9 and TRBJ1-1; D remains unclear. CDR1 is SGDLS, CDR2 YYNGEE, per germline. CDR3 length: 14 residues. Trimming stripped 3 bases from V and 4 bases from J, with 13 bases between. The CDR3 DNA follows: TGTGCCAGCAGCGGTGGCTGGGAGAGCACTGAAGCTTTCTTT. The encoded protein is CASSGGWESTEAFF.

This chain links TRBV10-3 with TRBJ2-1, with 10 positions matching TRBD2. The CDR3 length is 15 residues. Looked up from germline, CDR1 is ENHRY and CDR2 is SYGVKD. The junction had 7 bases not matched to a gene; V was cut back by 3 bases and J by 8 bases. CDR3 DNA sequence: TGTGCCATCAGTGATACCCCTAGCGGGAGATATGAGCAGTTCTTC. Amino acids: CAISDTPSGRYEQFF.

V and J are TRBV2 and TRBJ1-5; 9 nucleotides agree with TRBD1. The ends lost 8 bases at V and 9 bases at J; junction bases unmatched: 11. Germline V lookup: CDR1 SNHLY, CDR2 FYNNEI. The CDR3 has 14 amino acids. CDR3 loop: CASGTGGASGPQHF. The CDR3 region has the DNA TGTGCCAGCGGAACAGGGGGCGCCTCCGGGCCCCAGCATTTT.

The chain recombines TRBV5-6 with TRBJ2-3; 8 bases align to TRBD1. Germline CDR1 reads SGHDT; CDR2 reads YYEEEE. This CDR3 spans 15 amino acids. J was trimmed by 4 bases and V by 0 bases; bases with no gene match: 4. The CDR3 DNA reads TGTGCCAGCAGCTTGGAACAGGGGGGCCCAGATACGCAGTATTTT. Its translation is CASSLEQGGPDTQYF. Using reference TRBV5-6 and TRBJ2-3 for the parts outside the CDR3, the full variable domain is DAGVTQSPTHLIKTRGQQVTLRCSPKSGHDTVSWYQQALGQGPQFIFQYYEEEERQRGNFPDRFSGHQFPNYSSELNVNALLLGDSALYLCASSLEQGGPDTQYFGPGTRLTVL.

The chain links TRBV28 to TRBJ1-2; TRBD1 agrees at 9 bases. Trimming at V came to 6 bases and at J to 7 bases, leaving 3 bases not matched to a gene. This CDR3 has 12 amino acids. CDR1 is MDHEN and CDR2 is SYDVKM in the germline V gene. CDR3 loop: CASSRTGVGYTF. The CDR3 DNA is TGTGCCAGCAGCCGGACAGGGGTTGGCTACACCTTC.

This clone came up once. This sequence joins TRBV27 and TRBJ2-1; a weak D match, TRBD1 (5 bases). In germline, CDR1 is MNHEY, CDR2 SMNVEV (reference sequence). CDR3 length: 16 residues. V lost 4 bases to trimming and J lost 3 bases, with 16 bases between them. In DNA form, the CDR3 reads TGTGCCAGCAGTTCCCTTTTCAGGGTTGGCTACAATGAGCAGTTCTTC. It yields the protein CASSSLFRVGYNEQFF.

The chain is built from TRBV7-8 and TRBJ2-7; 7 bases fit TRBD1. The trim removed 6 bases at V and 7 bases at J, leaving 12 bases unmatched. The CDR3 is 14 amino acids. Germline lookup yields CDR1 SGHVS and CDR2 FQNEAQ. DNA for the CDR3: TGTGCCAGCAGTGGCCGGGACAGCCACCGGGAGCAGTACTTC. Translating it yields CASSGRDSHREQYF.

The rearrangement uses TRBV2 and TRBJ2-2; 10 bases fit TRBD2. The CDR3 runs 17 residues. The V gene end was trimmed by 1 base and the J gene end by 1 base; junction bases not matched to a gene: 3. Germline V gene lookup returns CDR1 SNHLY and CDR2 FYNNEI. CDR3 region: CASSEGRTSGNTGELFF. The CDR3 bases are TGTGCCAGCAGTGAAGGGAGGACTAGCGGGAACACCGGGGAGCTGTTTTTT.

The chain's CDR3 is CASSEFSGLGETQYF. Here the CDR3 DNA reads TGCGCCAGCAGTGAGTTCTCAGGGCTCGGAGAGACCCAGTACTTC. The J gene is TRBJ2-5, the V gene TRBV10-1, with a possible D match to TRBD1 (5 bases). Per germline, CDR1 WNHNN and CDR2 SYGVQD (reference sequence). This CDR3 region has 15 residues. Deletions cut 1 base from V and 4 bases from J, with 13 bases between.

The chain recombines TRBV6-1 with TRBJ1-3, with D possibly TRBD1 on 5 matching bases. Deletions cut 4 bases from V and 2 bases from J, with 9 bases between. This CDR3 comprises 14 residues. From germline, CDR1 is MNHNS and CDR2 SASEGT. CDR3 region: CASSGLRAGNTIYF. CDR3 DNA sequence: TGTGCCAGCAGTGGTCTCAGGGCTGGAAACACCATATATTTT.

This chain links TRBV11-2 with TRBJ2-7; 11 bases align to TRBD2. The junction had 6 bases not matched to a gene; V was cut back by 2 bases and J by 3 bases. Germline CDR1 is SGHAT and CDR2 is FQNNGV. The CDR3 sequence is 16 residues long. CDR3 protein: CASSLMLGTSGYEQYF. As DNA, the CDR3 is TGTGCCAGCAGCTTAATGTTAGGGACTAGCGGCTACGAGCAGTACTTC.

There are a few counts of this clone. The gene calls are TRBV10-3 and TRBJ2-1; no definite D call. Trimming stripped 5 bases from V and 5 bases from J, with 4 bases between. Germline V lookup: CDR1 ENHRY, CDR2 SYGVKD. The CDR3 totals 11 residues. The CDR3: CAISPNNEQFF. The CDR3 DNA sequence: TGTGCCATCAGTCCTAACAATGAGCAGTTCTTC.

The rearrangement uses TRBV27 and TRBJ1-5; 9 bases fit TRBD1. V trimming: 5 bases; J trimming: 5 bases; junction bases outside the gene matches: 7. The CDR3 length is 15 residues. Germline lookup yields CDR1 MNHEY and CDR2 SMNVEV (reference sequence). The CDR3 nucleotides read TGTGCCAGCAGTCCAAGGACAGGGGCCCATCAGCCCCAGCATTTT. Its translation: CASSPRTGAHQPQHF.

The rearrangement joins TRBV6-6 to TRBJ2-1, with TRBD1 as a possible D gene (5 bases). This CDR3 comprises 15 residues. V was trimmed by 6 bases and J by 0 bases, leaving 12 bases between them. Germline V gene data show CDR1 as MNHNY and CDR2 as SVGAGI (reference sequence). CDR3 in DNA: TGTGCCAGCAGCCCGCTTAGGGGCTCCTACAATGAGCAGTTCTTC. Translating it yields CASSPLRGSYNEQFF.

In the case of this clone: Relative to the germline gene, one junction end is altered; a read error may explain this. V and J are TRBV18 and TRBJ2-1; D might be TRBD1 (5 bases). This CDR3 has 12 amino acids. The germline gives CDR1 KGHSH, CDR2 LQKENI. CDR3 sequence: CASSTPEAQGFF. The CDR3 bases are TGTGCCAGCTCAACACCGGAAGCTCAGGGGTTCTTC.

The chain is built from TRBV30 and TRBJ2-4; weak D call: TRBD2 (6 bases). The length of the CDR3 is 14 residues. With 3 bases removed from V and 8 bases from J, the gap between germline ends came to 17 bases. Germline CDR1 GTSNPN, CDR2 SVGIG (reference sequence). Here the CDR3 reads CAWREAGPLDIQYF. CDR3 nucleotides: TGTGCCTGGAGGGAGGCGGGGCCTCTCGACATTCAGTACTTC.

The genes are TRBV6-1 and TRBJ2-7; perhaps TRBD1 as D (6 bases). From germline, CDR1 is MNHNS and CDR2 SASEGT. The CDR3 runs to 15 residues. Trimming pared 5 bases from V and 3 bases from J, leaving 17 bases between. The CDR3 here is CASSRGRGDLYEQYF. Written as DNA, the CDR3 is TGTGCCAGCAGTCGAGGCAGGGGCGATCTCTACGAGCAGTACTTC.

The chain links TRBV6-1 to TRBJ1-1; the match to TRBD1 covers 10 bases. The CDR3 contains 14 residues. Germline CDR1 is MNHNS and CDR2 is SASEGT. V was pared by 7 bases and J by 2 bases, with 4 bases of the junction left unmatched. CDR3 residues: CASNWDRGNTEAFF. The CDR3 DNA sequence: TGTGCCAGCAATTGGGACAGGGGAAACACTGAAGCTTTCTTT.

This clone was detected once. The chain joins TRBV9 to TRBJ2-1; TRBD2 agrees at 10 bases. CDR1 SGDLS and CDR2 YYNGEE come from the germline V gene. This CDR3 comprises 15 residues. V shed 3 bases and J 7 bases; nucleotides not matched to a gene: 7. The DNA for the CDR3 is TGTGCCAGCAGCGGACTTAGCGGGAGGAGGAATGAGCAGTTCTTC. Its protein is CASSGLSGRRNEQFF.

V and J are TRBV5-1 and TRBJ2-3, with a tentative D call TRBD1 (6 bases). The V gene lost 0 bases and the J gene lost 6 bases, with 14 bases spanning the gap. The CDR3 extends over 15 amino acids. From germline, CDR1 is SGHRS and CDR2 YFSETQ. This CDR3 reads CASSLVTGLEDTQYF. The CDR3 nucleotides read TGCGCCAGCAGCTTGGTTACAGGGTTAGAGGATACGCAGTATTTT.

The V call is TRBV28, the J call TRBJ1-5; D may be TRBD1 (6 bases). The CDR3 is made up of 14 amino acids. The germline V gene has CDR1 MDHEN and CDR2 SYDVKM. V lost 7 bases to trimming and J lost 4 bases, with 14 bases between them. Here the CDR3 reads CASNPGRGNQPQHF. The CDR3 nucleotides read TGTGCCAGCAACCCAGGGAGGGGGAATCAGCCCCAGCATTTT.

This chain joins TRBV7-9 and TRBJ2-1; 11 positions agree with TRBD2. Germline V gives CDR1 SEHNR, CDR2 FQNEAQ (reference sequence). This CDR3 is built from 15 residues. The ends lost 3 bases at V and 8 bases at J; junction bases unmatched: 6. The DNA for the CDR3 is TGTGCCAGCAGCTTGACTAGCGGGGTTCTTCATGAGCAGTTCTTC. Translating it yields CASSLTSGVLHEQFF.